This is a list of T cell receptor beta chains from one sample in a study of shared clonotypes between healthy human individuals. Assay used: immunoSEQ multiplex PCR; TCRdb lists only in-frame clones, some missing. This sample has about 640,000 clones; approximately 79% occur once, and the top ten carry 1.8%. Sequencing was carried out using memory CD4+ T cells sorted from blood. All receptors derive from a woman in her 30s in good health. The CDR3 runs from the conserved cysteine through the conserved F or W. The D gene is left open where the match is weak. For some rows the clone size is stated as once, few or many, or as a class when expanded; others skip it.

CDR3 DNA: TGTGCCAGCAGCCCCCTCGGGGCCACCTATGGCTACACCTTC
CDR3 protein: CASSPLGATYGYTF
D gene: -
J gene: TRBJ1-2
clone size: -
V gene: TRBV7-2

CDR3 DNA: TGTGCCAGCTCATCAATACAGGGGAAGAACGAGCAGTACTTC
CDR3 protein: CASSSIQGKNEQYF
D gene: TRBD1
J gene: TRBJ2-7
clone size: once
V gene: TRBV18

CDR3 DNA: TGTGCCAGCTCAAAGGACAGGGGCTCCGAAAAACTGTTTTTT
CDR3 protein: CASSKDRGSEKLFF
D gene: TRBD1
J gene: TRBJ1-4
clone size: -
V gene: TRBV18

CDR3 DNA: TGTGCCAGTAGTATCGTAGGAGGTCGGCAGCCCCAGCATTTT
CDR3 protein: CASSIVGGRQPQHF
D gene: -
J gene: TRBJ1-5
clone size: -
V gene: TRBV19

CDR3 DNA: TGCAGCGTTGAGGGAAGGCCTGAGCAGTACTTC
CDR3 protein: CSVEGRPEQYF
D gene: -
J gene: TRBJ2-7
clone size: -
V gene: TRBV29-1

CDR3 DNA: TGTGCCAGCAGCTTAGGGGGAAACATTCAGTACTTC
CDR3 protein: CASSLGGNIQYF
D gene: -
J gene: TRBJ2-4
clone size: -
V gene: TRBV7-9

CDR3 DNA: TGTGCCAGCAGTTTAGTTGGAGTCGTGAGCGAGCAGTACTTC
CDR3 protein: CASSLVGVVSEQYF
D gene: -
J gene: TRBJ2-7
clone size: -
V gene: TRBV27

CDR3 DNA: TGTGCCAGCAGTAACACAGGGCTCCCCCCTTACGAGCAGTACTTC
CDR3 protein: CASSNTGLPPYEQYF
D gene: -
J gene: TRBJ2-7
clone size: few
V gene: TRBV27

CDR3 DNA: TGTGCCAGCAGAACGACTAGCGGTGACTCCTACGAGCAGTACTTC
CDR3 protein: CASRTTSGDSYEQYF
D gene: TRBD2
J gene: TRBJ2-7
clone size: -
V gene: TRBV6-1

CDR3 DNA: TGCAGCGTGCATCAGGAGGGGAATGAGCAGTTCTTC
CDR3 protein: CSVHQEGNEQFF
D gene: -
J gene: TRBJ2-1
clone size: once
V gene: TRBV29-1

CDR3 DNA: TGTGCCTGGAGTGCGGGACAGGGGGCCGACGAGCAGTACTTC
CDR3 protein: CAWSAGQGADEQYF
D gene: TRBD1
J gene: TRBJ2-7
clone size: -
V gene: TRBV30

CDR3 DNA: TGTGCCAGTACGAGGACGGGAGTTCGAGGTGTCGACTACACCTTC
CDR3 protein: CASTRTGVRGVDYTF
D gene: -
J gene: TRBJ1-2
clone size: -
V gene: TRBV19

CDR3 DNA: TGCGCCAGCAGCTTGGACAGTACCTACAATGAGCAGTTCTTC
CDR3 protein: CASSLDSTYNEQFF
D gene: -
J gene: TRBJ2-1
clone size: many
V gene: TRBV5-1

CDR3 DNA: TGTGCCAGCAGTTTAAGCGGGAGGGGTCTTTACGAGCAGTACTTC
CDR3 protein: CASSLSGRGLYEQYF
D gene: TRBD2
J gene: TRBJ2-7
clone size: -
V gene: TRBV27

CDR3 DNA: TGTGCCAGTAGTATCCCGAGGGACAGGGGCCTCTATCAGCCCCAGCATTTT
CDR3 protein: CASSIPRDRGLYQPQHF
D gene: TRBD1
J gene: TRBJ1-5
clone size: -
V gene: TRBV19

CDR3 DNA: TGTGCCATATCCGTTGGGGCCAACGTCCTGACTTTC
CDR3 protein: CAISVGANVLTF
D gene: -
J gene: TRBJ2-6
clone size: -
V gene: TRBV7-9

CDR3 DNA: TGCGCCAGCAGCTCCCAACTAGCGGGAGCGACCGGGGAGCTGTTTTTT
CDR3 protein: CASSSQLAGATGELFF
D gene: TRBD2
J gene: TRBJ2-2
clone size: -
V gene: TRBV5-1

CDR3 DNA: TGTGCCAGCAGCTTCGGCCTGGTCGGCTACACCTTC
CDR3 protein: CASSFGLVGYTF
D gene: -
J gene: TRBJ1-2
clone size: few
V gene: TRBV11-2

CDR3 DNA: TGCGCCAGCAGCTTGGCGGACAGGGATGACGGCATTCAGTACTTC
CDR3 protein: CASSLADRDDGIQYF
D gene: TRBD1
J gene: TRBJ2-4
clone size: few
V gene: TRBV5-1

CDR3 DNA: TGTGCCAGTAGTATTGCGCTGCAAGATACGCAGTATTTT
CDR3 protein: CASSIALQDTQYF
D gene: -
J gene: TRBJ2-3
clone size: -
V gene: TRBV19

CDR3 DNA: TGTGCCAGCAGTGAGAAGGGGTGGTATGGCTACACCTTC
CDR3 protein: CASSEKGWYGYTF
D gene: -
J gene: TRBJ1-2
clone size: -
V gene: TRBV6-5

CDR3 DNA: TGTGCCAGCAGCAGGAGCGGGAGTGGGTTGGGCGAGCAGTACTTC
CDR3 protein: CASSRSGSGLGEQYF
D gene: TRBD2
J gene: TRBJ2-7
clone size: -
V gene: TRBV7-8

CDR3 DNA: TGCAGCGTTGAAGGGACTAGCGGGAGACAAGAGACCCAGTACTTC
CDR3 protein: CSVEGTSGRQETQYF
D gene: TRBD2
J gene: TRBJ2-5
clone size: -
V gene: TRBV29-1

CDR3 DNA: TGTGCCAGCAGCAAGGGGAGCGGGACCAACTCCTACAATGAGCAGTTCTTC
CDR3 protein: CASSKGSGTNSYNEQFF
D gene: TRBD2
J gene: TRBJ2-1
clone size: -
V gene: TRBV11-3

CDR3 DNA: TGTGCCAGCAGTGATTGGGGACCCAGTCCAACCGGGGAGCTGTTTTTT
CDR3 protein: CASSDWGPSPTGELFF
D gene: -
J gene: TRBJ2-2
clone size: many
V gene: TRBV25-1

CDR3 DNA: TGTGCCAGCAGCCCTAGGTTCGACTATGGCTACACCTTC
CDR3 protein: CASSPRFDYGYTF
D gene: -
J gene: TRBJ1-2
clone size: -
V gene: TRBV28

CDR3 DNA: TGTGCCAGCAACCGAGGCAATCAGCCCCAGCATTTT
CDR3 protein: CASNRGNQPQHF
D gene: -
J gene: TRBJ1-5
clone size: few
V gene: TRBV28

CDR3 DNA: TGTGCCAGCTCACCGAACAGGGGTGACTATGGCTACACCTTC
CDR3 protein: CASSPNRGDYGYTF
D gene: TRBD1
J gene: TRBJ1-2
clone size: -
V gene: TRBV18

CDR3 DNA: TGTGCCAGCAGCTTAGGACTAGCGGGAGGTTTGTTCTTC
CDR3 protein: CASSLGLAGGLFF
D gene: TRBD2
J gene: TRBJ2-1
clone size: -
V gene: TRBV11-3

CDR3 DNA: TGCGCCAGCAGCTTTGGGACAGGGGGCATGAACACTGAAGCTTTCTTT
CDR3 protein: CASSFGTGGMNTEAFF
D gene: TRBD1
J gene: TRBJ1-1
clone size: -
V gene: TRBV5-1

CDR3 DNA: TGTGCCAGCAGCTTAGGGCCAGGAACCGCTTTCTTT
CDR3 protein: CASSLGPGTAFF
D gene: -
J gene: TRBJ1-1
clone size: -
V gene: TRBV11-2

CDR3 DNA: TGTGCCATCAGTGAGTCTAGCGGGAGCTACGAGCAGTACTTC
CDR3 protein: CAISESSGSYEQYF
D gene: TRBD2
J gene: TRBJ2-7
clone size: -
V gene: TRBV10-3

CDR3 DNA: TGTGCCAGCAGTTACCGGGGGAGAGAAGAGACCCAGTACTTC
CDR3 protein: CASSYRGREETQYF
D gene: -
J gene: TRBJ2-5
clone size: -
V gene: TRBV6-5

CDR3 DNA: TGTGCCAGCAGCCTTATGACAGCTACCTACAATGAGCAGTTCTTC
CDR3 protein: CASSLMTATYNEQFF
D gene: -
J gene: TRBJ2-1
clone size: -
V gene: TRBV6-5

CDR3 DNA: TGTGCCAGCAGCGGGACAGTGAGGGCACCCCTCCACTTT
CDR3 protein: CASSGTVRAPLHF
D gene: TRBD1
J gene: TRBJ1-6
clone size: few
V gene: TRBV28

CDR3 DNA: TGCGCCAGCAGCTTGGAGGGTGGGGGCACCCATCAGCCCCAGCATTTT
CDR3 protein: CASSLEGGGTHQPQHF
D gene: -
J gene: TRBJ1-5
clone size: -
V gene: TRBV5-1

CDR3 DNA: TGTGCCAGCAGCTTAGTCCTACAGGGGAGCTCCTACGAGCAGTACTTC
CDR3 protein: CASSLVLQGSSYEQYF
D gene: TRBD1
J gene: TRBJ2-7
clone size: many
V gene: TRBV11-2

CDR3 DNA: TGTGCCAGCAGCCAAAAATACATGAACACTGAAGCTTTCTTT
CDR3 protein: CASSQKYMNTEAFF
D gene: -
J gene: TRBJ1-1
clone size: -
V gene: TRBV14

CDR3 DNA: TGTGCCAGCAGTTACTCTGCGCCGGGACAAGAGACCCAGTACTTC
CDR3 protein: CASSYSAPGQETQYF
D gene: -
J gene: TRBJ2-5
clone size: few
V gene: TRBV6-6

CDR3 DNA: TGTGCCAGCAGTCCCTCCGGGGGCGCGGTGGATACGCAGTATTTT
CDR3 protein: CASSPSGGAVDTQYF
D gene: -
J gene: TRBJ2-3
clone size: -
V gene: TRBV28

CDR3 DNA: TGTGCCACCAGCGGGTGGTCAGGAGGACGTCTTCTGAACACCGGGGAGCTGTTTTTT
CDR3 protein: CATSGWSGGRLLNTGELFF
D gene: -
J gene: TRBJ2-2
clone size: -
V gene: TRBV15

CDR3 DNA: TGCGCCAGCAGTGAGTCGCGGGGACCGTCCTACGAGCAGTACTTC
CDR3 protein: CASSESRGPSYEQYF
D gene: -
J gene: TRBJ2-7
clone size: once
V gene: TRBV10-1

CDR3 DNA: TGTGCCAGCAAATACAGGGCACACGTGAACACTGAAGCTTTCTTT
CDR3 protein: CASKYRAHVNTEAFF
D gene: -
J gene: TRBJ1-1
clone size: -
V gene: TRBV27

CDR3 DNA: TGCGCCAGCAGGAGGCAGCCCACCCAAGAGACCCAGTACTTC
CDR3 protein: CASRRQPTQETQYF
D gene: -
J gene: TRBJ2-5
clone size: -
V gene: TRBV5-1

CDR3 DNA: TGTGCCAGCAGCCCGGGACAGGGAAACACTGAAGCTTTCTTT
CDR3 protein: CASSPGQGNTEAFF
D gene: TRBD1
J gene: TRBJ1-1
clone size: -
V gene: TRBV5-5

CDR3 DNA: TGTGCCACCAGCAGACAGGGGAACACTGAAGCTTTCTTT
CDR3 protein: CATSRQGNTEAFF
D gene: -
J gene: TRBJ1-1
clone size: few
V gene: TRBV15

CDR3 DNA: TGTGCCAGCAATACAGGGTATTCTAATCAGCCCCAGCATTTT
CDR3 protein: CASNTGYSNQPQHF
D gene: -
J gene: TRBJ1-5
clone size: -
V gene: TRBV2

CDR3 DNA: TGTGCCAGCAGTCCCCCGGGACAGGGGGCAAAAAACGAGCAGTACTTC
CDR3 protein: CASSPPGQGAKNEQYF
D gene: TRBD1
J gene: TRBJ2-7
clone size: -
V gene: TRBV11-2

CDR3 DNA: TGTGCCAGCAGTCGGTCAGGGAAAGATAGCAATCAGCCCCAGCATTTT
CDR3 protein: CASSRSGKDSNQPQHF
D gene: -
J gene: TRBJ1-5
clone size: once
V gene: TRBV6-4

CDR3 DNA: TGCGCCAGCAGCCAGGGACTAGCGGGAGGAGATGAGCAGTACTTC
CDR3 protein: CASSQGLAGGDEQYF
D gene: TRBD2
J gene: TRBJ2-7
clone size: -
V gene: TRBV5-1

CDR3 DNA: TGTGCCAGCAGAGAGGACAGGGAACTTCAAGAGACCCAGTACTTC
CDR3 protein: CASREDRELQETQYF
D gene: TRBD1
J gene: TRBJ2-5
clone size: -
V gene: TRBV2